This TCR beta chain came from a study of T cell repertoires in cytomegalovirus infection. Study findings and constraints: The ex vivo response was dominated by HLA-C-restricted CMV-specific TCR beta clonotypes.

V gave up 0 bases and J gave up 1 base; unmatched junction bases: 2. CDR1 MGHRA and CDR2 YSYEKL come from the germline V gene. There are 16 residues in the CDR3. This clonotype has more than one count but fewer than ten. Its matching antigen is unknown. A single record per CDR3 protein comes from TCRdb applying MiXCR to the reads. The table records hundreds of thousands of distinct CDR3 sequences, roughly 30% of them present only once. The V and J genes are TRBV4-1 and TRBJ2-1; 8 positions agree with TRBD1. The receptor comes from a human donor in good health (CMV status not recorded). Some clones in this sample may be carry-over from other donors' samples. Material: cultured CD8+ T cells from PBMCs, obtained from culture after CMV antigen stimulation. The CDR3 DNA reads as TGCGCCAGCAGCCAAGAAGGACAGGGATCCTACAATGAGCAGTTCTTC. This encodes CASSQEGQGSYNEQFF.